This T cell receptor beta chain was identified during a study of T-cell memory formation after mild COVID-19. TCRdb re-called the 5' RACE reads with MiXCR, one entry per CDR3 protein. The sample records roughly 600,000 distinct CDR3 sequences, 18% being singletons. The sequencing sample was made of PBMCs or a T cell subset sorted from them (not recorded which). This sequence originates from an adult woman who had mild COVID-19 (a few samples of this study predate the infection). Cell type and time point are not known.

As DNA, the CDR3 is TGTGCCAGCAGTTTGCAGGGTGGCAGTGGAAACACCATATATTTT. Its protein is CASSLQGGSGNTIYF. The chain combines TRBV12-3 or TRBV12-4 with TRBJ1-3; the D gene is possibly TRBD1 (5 bases). This CDR3 has 15 residues. V gave up 3 bases and J gave up 3 bases, with 12 bases separating them.